A single sample gave rise to the 28 T cell receptor beta chains below, sequenced in a study of shared clonotypes between healthy human individuals. Data came from immunoSEQ multiplex PCR; TCRdb stores just in-frame clones and leaves some out. The top ten clones hold 10% of a sample with 330,000 or so clones, approximately 79% of them seen once. Sequenced input: memory CD4+ T cells sorted from blood. Specified subset: CD45RA-negative fraction. These receptors were taken from a man aged 25 to 45 in good health.

The chain recombines TRBV10-2 with TRBJ1-1, with D unresolved. The CDR3 has 11 amino acids. Looked up from germline, CDR1 is WSHSY and CDR2 is SAAADI. V lost 3 bases and J 10 bases, leaving 9 bases between the germline ends. The DNA for the CDR3 is TGCGCCAGCAGTGAATGGAATGGAGCTTTCTTT. Its protein is CASSEWNGAFF.

This clone was recorded once. The genes are TRBV11-3 and TRBJ2-7; D may match TRBD1 or TRBD2 (5 bases each). The CDR3 length is 16 residues. Trimming took off 5 bases at V and 6 bases at J, with 23 bases between the two ends. From germline, CDR1 is SGHNT and CDR2 YENEEA. CDR3 coding DNA: TGTGCCAGCAGCCCAGGGATTGGCCTAGCTGGTCCCGAGCAGTACTTC. Translating gives CASSPGIGLAGPEQYF. The full variable domain, in which reference TRBV11-3 and TRBJ2-7 provide the parts outside the CDR3, is EAGVVQSPRYKIIEKKQPVAFWCNPISGHNTLYWYLQNLGQGPELLIRYENEEAVDDSQLPKDRFSAERLKGVDSTLKIQPAELGDSAVYLCASSPGIGLAGPEQYFGPGTRLTVT.

This clone came up many times. This sample includes further DNA sequences coding for the same CDR3. The chain couples TRBV5-1 to TRBJ2-3; 7 bases are shared with TRBD2. The junction had 3 bases not matched to a gene; V was cut back by 0 bases and J by 5 bases. There are 14 residues in the CDR3. Germline V gene sequence: CDR1 SGHRS, CDR2 YFSETQ. For the CDR3, the DNA is TGCGCCAGCAGCTTGGCGGGAGGAGAAGATACGCAGTATTTT. Residues: CASSLAGGEDTQYF. Supplemented by reference TRBV5-1 and TRBJ2-3, the full variable domain reads KAGVTQTPRYLIKTRGQQVTLSCSPISGHRSVSWYQQTPGQGLQFLFEYFSETQRNKGNFPGRFSGRQFSNSRSEMNVSTLELGDSALYLCASSLAGGEDTQYFGPGTRLTVL.

The chain employs TRBV10-3 and TRBJ2-1; a possible D gene is TRBD2 (6 bases). The CDR3 is made up of 14 amino acids. Germline CDR1 ENHRY, CDR2 SYGVKD. V was clipped by 10 bases and J by 0 bases, with 13 bases between them. The CDR3 DNA follows: TGTGCCAGCGGGGAGGAACCCTCCTACAATGAGCAGTTCTTC. Its translation is CASGEEPSYNEQFF.

This rearrangement joins TRBV6-6 to TRBJ1-5; D gene ambiguous. Per germline, CDR1 MNHNY and CDR2 SVGAGI (reference sequence). The CDR3 runs 16 residues. Between the trimmed V and J ends, which lost 1 base and 5 bases, there was a span of 15 bases. CDR3 nucleotides: TGTGCCAGCAGTTACTGGGGTACGAAGGCCCATCAGCCCCAGCATTTT. Translation gives CASSYWGTKAHQPQHF.

This sequence joins TRBV30 and TRBJ1-1; weak D call: TRBD1 (5 bases). Trimming pared 7 bases from V and 4 bases from J, leaving 13 bases between. Germline V lookup: CDR1 GTSNPN, CDR2 SVGIG (reference sequence). The CDR3 loop spans 12 amino acids. The CDR3 reads CASGVWGTEAFF. Here the CDR3 DNA reads TGTGCCTCGGGGGTTTGGGGCACTGAAGCTTTCTTT.

This sequence joins TRBV5-4 and TRBJ2-3; TRBD1 is a possible D gene (6 bases). Trimming removed 4 bases from V and 1 base from J, with 13 bases in between. The CDR3 consists of 15 residues. Germline V gene lookup returns CDR1 SGHNT and CDR2 YYREEE (reference sequence). The CDR3 protein is CASSIRDIGTDTQYF. The CDR3, as DNA: TGTGCCAGCAGCATCCGGGACATTGGCACAGATACGCAGTATTTT. The complete variable domain, with remaining parts taken from reference TRBV5-4 and TRBJ2-3, reads ETGVTQSPTHLIKTRGQQVTLRCSSQSGHNTVSWYQQALGQGPQFIFQYYREEENGRGNFPPRFSGLQFPNYSSELNVNALELDDSALYLCASSIRDIGTDTQYFGPGTRLTVL.

V usage is TRBV21-1 and J usage is TRBJ2-3. TRBV21-1 is shown as a pseudogene. The CDR3 runs to 13 residues. The CDR3 sequence is CASPPASTDTQYF. CDR3 nucleotides: TGTGCCAGCCCCCCGGCGAGCACAGATACGCAGTATTTT.

The chain joins TRBV6-5 to TRBJ1-1; D may be TRBD1 (6 bases). V lost 5 bases and J 3 bases, leaving 10 bases between the germline ends. The CDR3 is 13 amino acids. Germline lookup yields CDR1 MNHEY and CDR2 SVGAGI. CDR3 sequence reads: CASSNHRDTEAFF. CDR3 DNA sequence: TGTGCCAGCAGTAACCACAGGGACACTGAAGCTTTCTTT.

This clone was observed many times. The chain is built from TRBV25-1 and TRBJ2-1, with 8 bases that match TRBD2. V gave up 3 bases and J gave up 5 bases; unmatched junction bases: 12. Germline CDR1 is MGHDK and CDR2 is SYGVNS. CDR3 length equals 17 residues. CDR3 region: CASSDDGRALLHNEQFF. As DNA, the CDR3 is TGTGCCAGCAGTGATGACGGGAGGGCCTTGTTGCACAATGAGCAGTTCTTC.

The chain employs TRBV18 and TRBJ2-5, with 8 bases matching TRBD1. Germline lookup yields CDR1 KGHSH and CDR2 LQKENI. V was pared by 3 bases and J by 4 bases, with 4 bases of the junction left unmatched. The CDR3 extends over 14 amino acids. This CDR3 is CASSPRTGLETQYF. The CDR3 DNA is TGTGCCAGCTCACCCCGGACAGGGCTAGAGACCCAGTACTTC.

V usage is TRBV9 and J usage is TRBJ2-1, with TRBD1 as a possible D gene (5 bases). The CDR3 loop spans 14 amino acids. V was clipped by 1 base and J by 11 bases, with 16 bases between them. Per germline, CDR1 SGDLS and CDR2 YYNGEE. The CDR3 nucleotides read TGTGCCAGCAGCGTAAGTCCGGGCAGGGAAAAGCAGTTCTTC. Residues: CASSVSPGREKQFF.

The CDR3: CASSRQPYEQYF. The DNA of the CDR3 is TGTGCCAGCAGTCGACAGCCCTACGAGCAGTACTTC. The V call is TRBV28, the J call TRBJ2-7; possible D gene TRBD1, 5 bases. The CDR3 consists of 12 residues. Per the germline V gene, CDR1 is MDHEN and CDR2 is SYDVKM. Trimming took off 5 bases at V and 2 bases at J, with 7 bases between the two ends.

CDR3 region: CATSRDRGFSNTEAFF. The CDR3 DNA is TGTGCCACCAGCAGAGATCGCGGCTTCTCGAACACTGAAGCTTTCTTT. The genes are TRBV15 and TRBJ1-1, with D uncertain. This CDR3 is built from 16 residues. Germline V lookup: CDR1 LNHNV, CDR2 YYDKDF (reference sequence). Trimming stripped 0 bases from V and 1 base from J, with 12 bases between.

In nucleotides, the CDR3 is TGTGCCAGTAGTATGGAGACATGGAGCAAAAACATTCAGTACTTC. Protein product: CASSMETWSKNIQYF. This chain links TRBV19 with TRBJ2-4; no clear D gene. Germline CDR1 reads LNHDA; CDR2 reads SQIVND (reference sequence). Trimming shortened V by 3 bases and J by 3 bases, and 12 bases separated the two germline ends. CDR3 length: 15 residues.

Here the CDR3 reads CASSEAGPPSADTQYF. DNA of the CDR3: TGTGCCAGCAGTGAAGCGGGCCCCCCAAGCGCAGATACGCAGTATTTT. The rearrangement uses TRBV6-1 and TRBJ2-3; D unclear. The CDR3 length is 16 residues. From germline, CDR1 is MNHNS and CDR2 SASEGT. Trimming stripped 0 bases from V and 4 bases from J, with 14 bases between.

This clone occurred once. The rearrangement uses TRBV10-3 and TRBJ2-7, with 16 bases that match TRBD2. The CDR3 is 16 residues long. The trim removed 3 bases at V and 6 bases at J, leaving 5 bases unmatched. Per the germline V gene, CDR1 is ENHRY and CDR2 is SYGVKD. Here the CDR3 reads CAISDPGTSGRAEQYF. CDR3 DNA: TGTGCCATCAGTGATCCCGGGACTAGCGGGAGGGCCGAGCAGTACTTC.

A remark on this clone: Other DNA sequences within the sample encode an identical CDR3. The chain links TRBV18 to TRBJ1-5, with D maybe TRBD1 (5 bases). CDR1 is KGHSH and CDR2 is LQKENI in the germline V gene. CDR3 length equals 13 residues. The germline V and J ends were trimmed by 3 bases and 4 bases, with 7 bases remaining between them. CDR3 DNA sequence: TGTGCCAGCTCACCCCAGGGTAATCAGCCCCAGCATTTT. Its protein product is CASSPQGNQPQHF.

The chain joins TRBV19 to TRBJ2-2, with 9 bases identical to TRBD2. CDR3 length: 15 amino acids. Germline values: CDR1 LNHDA, CDR2 SQIVND (reference sequence). V shed 5 bases, J shed 3 bases, and the junction held 4 bases outside the gene matches. The CDR3, as DNA: TGTGCCAGTAGTCGGTTAGCGGGAGACACCGGGGAGCTGTTTTTT. Its translation: CASSRLAGDTGELFF.

The chain carries TRBV7-2 and TRBJ2-1, with 7 positions matching TRBD1. Germline CDR1 is SGHTA and CDR2 is FQGNSA. V was pared by 3 bases and J by 5 bases, with 10 bases of the junction left unmatched. The CDR3 sequence is 16 residues long. CDR3 sequence: CASSFTADRTHNEQFF. The CDR3 DNA is TGTGCCAGCAGCTTTACGGCGGACAGGACCCACAATGAGCAGTTCTTC. Full variable domain (outside the CDR3, taken from reference TRBV7-2 and TRBJ2-1): GAGVSQSPSNKVTEKGKDVELRCDPISGHTALYWYRQSLGQGLEFLIYFQGNSAPDKSGLPSDRFSAERTGGSVSTLTIQRTQQEDSAVYLCASSFTADRTHNEQFFGPGTRLTVL.

As to this clone: The same CDR3 arises from other DNA sequences in this sample as well. This chain links TRBV27 with TRBJ2-1; no clear D gene. This CDR3 comprises 15 residues. V gave up 3 bases and J gave up 0 bases, with 9 bases separating them. Germline CDR1 is MNHEY and CDR2 is SMNVEV (reference sequence). CDR3: CASSFDVGSYNEQFF. The CDR3 nucleotides read TGTGCCAGCAGTTTTGACGTGGGCTCCTACAATGAGCAGTTCTTC.

The gene calls are TRBV30 and TRBJ2-5, with D maybe TRBD2 (5 bases). The DNA end is more similar to TRBJ2-7, so the J call may be wrong. This CDR3 region has 14 residues. Germline V gives CDR1 GTSNPN, CDR2 SVGIG (reference sequence). CDR3 loop: CAWSAGLLSYEQYF. CDR3 in DNA: TGTGCCTGGAGTGCTGGACTTCTCTCCTACGAGCAGTACTTC.

The chain combines TRBV7-9 with TRBJ2-1; 9 nucleotides match TRBD2. The CDR3 contains 14 residues. V lost 5 bases and J lost 6; bases outside the gene matches: 5. CDR1 SEHNR and CDR2 FQNEAQ come from the germline V gene (reference sequence). In DNA, the CDR3 is TGTGCCAGCAGCCCGGGACTAGCAGGCAATGAGCAGTTCTTC. Translating gives CASSPGLAGNEQFF.

The rearrangement joins TRBV15 to TRBJ2-5; D not certain. The CDR3 covers 12 residues. V gave up 0 bases and J gave up 4 bases, with 3 bases separating them. Germline V gene sequence: CDR1 LNHNV, CDR2 YYDKDF (reference sequence). The CDR3: CATSREGETQYF. CDR3 coding DNA: TGTGCCACCAGCAGAGAGGGAGAGACCCAGTACTTC.

Only one count was recorded for this clone. This sequence joins TRBV5-1 and TRBJ1-5; D is unresolved. This CDR3 is 14 amino acids long. V lost 4 bases and J lost 6, with 14 bases in between. The germline CDR1 and CDR2 sequences are SGHRS and YFSETQ. The CDR3 DNA follows: TGCGCCAGCAGCCCCGGACCCCCGGGTCAGCCCCAGCATTTT. Residues: CASSPGPPGQPQHF. Using reference TRBV5-1 and TRBJ1-5 for the parts outside the CDR3, the full variable domain is KAGVTQTPRYLIKTRGQQVTLSCSPISGHRSVSWYQQTPGQGLQFLFEYFSETQRNKGNFPGRFSGRQFSNSRSEMNVSTLELGDSALYLCASSPGPPGQPQHFGDGTRLSIL.

The chain couples TRBV5-1 to TRBJ2-5; D is possibly TRBD2 (5 bases). The CDR3 covers 14 residues. V lost 3 bases and J 0 bases, leaving 9 bases between the germline ends. Germline lookup yields CDR1 SGHRS and CDR2 YFSETQ. The CDR3 region has the DNA TGCGCCAGCAGCTGGAGGACGGACCAAGAGACCCAGTACTTC. This encodes CASSWRTDQETQYF.

On this clone itself: This sample also contains other DNA sequences that code for the same CDR3. This chain connects TRBV5-1 to TRBJ2-7; no firm D call. V lost 0 bases, J lost 3 bases, and 10 bases lay in between. The germline V gene encodes CDR1 SGHRS and CDR2 YFSETQ. The CDR3 is 14 residues long. Here the CDR3 reads CASSLAGSDYEQYF. In DNA, the CDR3 is TGCGCCAGCAGCTTGGCCGGCTCGGACTACGAGCAGTACTTC.

The V call is TRBV5-4, the J call TRBJ2-3; D ambiguous. The CDR3 runs 13 residues. Per germline, CDR1 SGHNT and CDR2 YYREEE (reference sequence). Trimming cost V 2 bases and J 1 base, with 5 bases left between them. The CDR3 DNA follows: TGTGCCAGCAGCTTACCAGGCACAGATACGCAGTATTTT. It yields the protein CASSLPGTDTQYF.